The clone carrying this T cell receptor beta chain was detected ten times or more. Its antigen is unknown. The data were taken from a study of CD8 T cells in ankylosing spondylitis. General study points: Reportedly, matched ankylosing spondylitis synovial fluid was significantly enriched for disease-linked clones.

In making TCR beta libraries, quantitative 5'-RACE with molecular barcodes was used. Via MiXCR, TCRdb re-called the 5' RACE reads, giving one row per CDR3 protein. The sample contains 90,000 to 100,000 distinct CDR3 sequences, about 8.3% of which appear only once. The V and J ends lost 0 bases and 7 bases respectively, with 18 bases between them. The germline CDR1 and CDR2 sequences are KGHSH and LQKENI. The CDR3 covers 16 residues. The sequence was obtained from a male donor with ankylosing spondylitis or in good health (not recorded which). Sequencing input: blood, either unsorted or a sorted T cell fraction (not recorded which). V and J are TRBV18 and TRBJ1-2; D may be TRBD1 (5 bases). The CDR3 region is CASSPPGISGTGGYTF. The CDR3 coding sequence is TGTGCCAGCTCACCACCGGGGATTTCAGGGACTGGTGGCTACACCTTC.